Sequencing of this TCR beta chain was carried out in a study of blood T cell repertoires in COVID-19. For the study at large: Specimens from acute and convalescent COVID-19 originated in the United States, Italy and Spain.

Sequencing was performed with immunoSEQ multiplex PCR; in TCRdb, only in-frame clones are kept and a portion is missing. The repertoire holds 120,000 or so clones, with roughly 88% as singletons. This CDR3 spans 14 amino acids. With 5 bases clipped from V and 8 bases from J, the junction kept 6 bases outside the gene matches. CDR1 MNHEY and CDR2 SVGEGT come from the germline V gene. The sequence came from a middle-aged man with acute or convalescent COVID-19. The material sequenced was peripheral blood. The genes are TRBV6-2 or TRBV6-3 and TRBJ2-1, with 10 nucleotides matching TRBD1. The CDR3 coding sequence is TGTGCCAGCAGTGTGGACAGGGGGTGGGATGAGCAGTTCTTC. It translates to CASSVDRGWDEQFF.